This TCR beta chain was captured in a study of T-cell reconstitution after alpha-beta-depleted transplantation in children. V was pared by 6 bases and J by 0 bases, with 18 bases between. The CDR3 loop spans 16 amino acids. It was with unique molecular identifiers that the TCRbeta library was prepared. TCRdb re-derived calls from the PCR reads in MiXCR, one entry per CDR3 protein. This sample has some 200,000 distinct CDR3 sequences, with around 7.7% found just once. This clonotype appeared a few times. The TCR was taken from a male patient aged 2 to 9 who had a stem cell transplant for acute myeloid leukemia, so the T cells may come from the graft donor. The sequencing here drew on PBMCs, mostly from graft donor cells, taken 360 days after TCRalphabeta/CD19-depleted stem cell transplant. The chain employs TRBV12-3 or TRBV12-4 and TRBJ2-7, with D perhaps TRBD1 or TRBD2 (5 bases each). As DNA, the CDR3 is TGTGCCAGCAGCTATGGGCCGGGACGGAGCTCCTACGAGCAGTACGTC. Translation gives CASSYGPGRSSYEQYV.